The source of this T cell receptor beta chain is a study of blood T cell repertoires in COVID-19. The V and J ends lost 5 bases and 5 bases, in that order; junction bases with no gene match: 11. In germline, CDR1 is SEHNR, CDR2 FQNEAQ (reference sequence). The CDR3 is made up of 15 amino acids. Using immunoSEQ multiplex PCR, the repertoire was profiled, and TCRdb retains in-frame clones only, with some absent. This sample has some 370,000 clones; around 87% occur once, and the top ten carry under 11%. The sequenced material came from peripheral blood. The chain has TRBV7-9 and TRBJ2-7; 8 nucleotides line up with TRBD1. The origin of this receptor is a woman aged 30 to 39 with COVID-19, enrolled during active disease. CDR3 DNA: TGTGCCAGCAGCCCGGTGGGTGCAGGGGGCCACGAGCAGTACTTC. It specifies CASSPVGAGGHEQYF.